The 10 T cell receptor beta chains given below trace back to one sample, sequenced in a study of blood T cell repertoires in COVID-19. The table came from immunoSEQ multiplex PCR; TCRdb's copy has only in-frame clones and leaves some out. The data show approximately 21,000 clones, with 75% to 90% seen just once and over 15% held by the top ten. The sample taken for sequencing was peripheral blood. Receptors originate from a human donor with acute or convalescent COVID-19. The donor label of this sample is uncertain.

The chain's CDR3 is CASSPPPLLAGGSANEQFF. The CDR3, as DNA: TGTGCCAGCAGCCCCCCGCCTCTGCTAGCGGGAGGGTCCGCCAATGAGCAGTTCTTC. The rearrangement joins TRBV3-1 (or the pseudogene TRBV3-2) to TRBJ2-1; 12 positions match TRBD2. V was clipped by 4 bases and J by 6 bases; unmatched bases: 16. Germline CDR1 is LGHDT and CDR2 is YNNKEL (reference sequence). The CDR3 extends over 19 amino acids.

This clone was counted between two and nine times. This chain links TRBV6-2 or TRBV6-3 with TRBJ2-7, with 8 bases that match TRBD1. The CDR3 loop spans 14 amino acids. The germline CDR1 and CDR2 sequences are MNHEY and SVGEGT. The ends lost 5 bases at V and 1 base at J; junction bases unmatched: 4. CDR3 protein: CASSIGTGSYEQYF. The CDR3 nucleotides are TGTGCCAGCAGTATCGGGACAGGTTCCTACGAGCAGTACTTC.

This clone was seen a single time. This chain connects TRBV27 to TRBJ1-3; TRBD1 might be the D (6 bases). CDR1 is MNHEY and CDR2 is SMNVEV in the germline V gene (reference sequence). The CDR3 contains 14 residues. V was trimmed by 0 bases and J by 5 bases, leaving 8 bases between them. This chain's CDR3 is CASSLSGGRNTIYF. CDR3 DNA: TGTGCCAGCAGTTTATCCGGGGGGCGAAACACCATATATTTT.

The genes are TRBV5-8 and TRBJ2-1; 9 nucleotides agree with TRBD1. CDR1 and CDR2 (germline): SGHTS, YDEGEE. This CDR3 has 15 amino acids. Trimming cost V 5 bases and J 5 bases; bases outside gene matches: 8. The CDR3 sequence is CASREGDRVHNEQFF. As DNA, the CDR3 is TGTGCCAGCAGGGAGGGGGACAGGGTTCACAATGAGCAGTTCTTC.

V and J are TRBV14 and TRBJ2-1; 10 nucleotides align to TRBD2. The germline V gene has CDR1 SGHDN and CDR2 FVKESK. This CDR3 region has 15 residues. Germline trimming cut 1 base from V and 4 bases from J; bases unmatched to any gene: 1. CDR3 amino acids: CASSQVAGGYNEQFF. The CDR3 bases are TGTGCCAGCAGCCAAGTAGCGGGAGGATACAATGAGCAGTTCTTC.

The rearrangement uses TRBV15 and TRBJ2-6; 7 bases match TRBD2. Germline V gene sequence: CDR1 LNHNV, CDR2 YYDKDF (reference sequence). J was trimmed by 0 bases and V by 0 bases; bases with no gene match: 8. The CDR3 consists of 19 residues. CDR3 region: CATSRDGGGPSSGANVLTF. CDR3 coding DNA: TGTGCCACCAGCAGAGATGGGGGAGGGCCAAGCTCTGGGGCCAACGTCCTGACTTTC. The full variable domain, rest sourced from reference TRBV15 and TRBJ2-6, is DAMVIQNPRYQVTQFGKPVTLSCSQTLNHNVMYWYQQKSSQAPKLLFHYYDKDFNNEADTPDNFQSRRPNTSFCFLDIRSPGLGDTAMYLCATSRDGGGPSSGANVLTFGAGSRLTVL.

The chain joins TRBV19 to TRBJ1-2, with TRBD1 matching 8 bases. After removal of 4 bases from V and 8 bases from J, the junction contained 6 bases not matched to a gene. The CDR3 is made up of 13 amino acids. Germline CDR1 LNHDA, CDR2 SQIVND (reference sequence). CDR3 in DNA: TGTGCCAGTAGTACGACAGGGGCTCGGGGCTACACCTTC. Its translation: CASSTTGARGYTF.

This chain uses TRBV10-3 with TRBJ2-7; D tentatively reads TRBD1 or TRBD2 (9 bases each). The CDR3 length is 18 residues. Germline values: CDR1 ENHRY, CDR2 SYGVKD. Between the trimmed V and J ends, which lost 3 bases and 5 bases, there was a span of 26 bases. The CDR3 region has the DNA TGTGCCATCAGTGAAACAGGGGGCAGGGTAGCGGGAGCCCACGAGCAGTACTTC. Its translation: CAISETGGRVAGAHEQYF.

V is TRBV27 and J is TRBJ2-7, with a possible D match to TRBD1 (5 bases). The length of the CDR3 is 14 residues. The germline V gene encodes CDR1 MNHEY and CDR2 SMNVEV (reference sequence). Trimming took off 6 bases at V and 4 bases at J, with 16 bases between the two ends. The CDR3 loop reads CASSTQGRLYEQYF. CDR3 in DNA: TGTGCCAGCAGCACCCAGGGAAGGCTATACGAGCAGTACTTC.

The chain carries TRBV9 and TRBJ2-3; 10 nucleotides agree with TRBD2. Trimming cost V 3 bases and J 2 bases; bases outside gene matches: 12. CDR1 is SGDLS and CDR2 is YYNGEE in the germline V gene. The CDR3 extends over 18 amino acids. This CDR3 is CASSANPGTSDYTDTQYF. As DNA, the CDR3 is TGTGCCAGCAGCGCCAACCCCGGGACTAGCGACTACACAGATACGCAGTATTTT.